Following are 22 T cell receptor beta chains from one sample sequenced in a study of blood T cell repertoires in COVID-19. TCRdb's table, derived via immunoSEQ multiplex PCR, lists solely in-frame clones and lacks some. Of 230,000 or so clones detected, roughly 84% appear once; the ten largest clones hold roughly 6.7%. Sequencing used PBMCs or T cells enriched from blood (not recorded which). The receptor source for this set is a woman in her forties or fifties who had been exposed to COVID-19.

This rearrangement joins TRBV29-1 to TRBJ1-1; D is undetermined. Germline V gives CDR1 SQVTM, CDR2 ANQGSEA. V lost 6 bases, J lost 5 bases, and 13 bases lay in between. This CDR3 has 12 residues. The CDR3 DNA is TGCAGCGTCGTTCGGGGTATTACTGAAGCTTTCTTT. Its protein product is CSVVRGITEAFF.

This clone was recorded many times. This chain uses TRBV27 with TRBJ1-6; 8 bases match TRBD1. The CDR3 covers 17 residues. Germline lookup yields CDR1 MNHEY and CDR2 SMNVEV (reference sequence). The ends lost 4 bases at V and 5 bases at J; junction bases unmatched: 10. Written as DNA, the CDR3 is TGTGCCAGCAGTTCCATTCGTACAGGGGGGGATAATTCACCCCTCCACTTT. Its protein is CASSSIRTGGDNSPLHF.

This chain links TRBV2 with TRBJ1-1; 7 positions agree with TRBD1. With 6 bases clipped from V and 3 bases from J, the junction kept 7 bases outside the gene matches. Germline V gives CDR1 SNHLY, CDR2 FYNNEI. The CDR3 is 14 amino acids. The CDR3 reads CASRRQGPYTEAFF. CDR3 nucleotide sequence: TGTGCCAGCAGAAGACAGGGCCCTTACACTGAAGCTTTCTTT.

The CDR3 sequence is CASSSRDFSNTGELFF. The CDR3 nucleotides are TGTGCCAGCAGCTCTAGGGACTTTTCGAACACCGGGGAGCTGTTTTTT. The chain links TRBV7-8 to TRBJ2-2, with D possibly matching TRBD2 (6 bases). CDR3 length equals 16 residues. CDR1 and CDR2 (germline): SGHVS, FQNEAQ. The V gene lost 4 bases and the J gene lost 0 bases, with 12 bases spanning the gap.

The V call is TRBV3-1 (or the pseudogene TRBV3-2), the J call TRBJ1-1, with D tentatively TRBD1 (5 bases). The germline V and J ends were trimmed by 1 base and 10 bases, with 16 bases remaining between them. Germline lookup yields CDR1 LGHDT and CDR2 YNNKEL (reference sequence). The CDR3 spans 14 residues. DNA for the CDR3: TGTGCCAGCAGCCAAGCCGGGGGATCTAGGATAGCTTTCTTT. Translated, it gives CASSQAGGSRIAFF.

The genes are TRBV5-6 and TRBJ1-2; 10 positions agree with TRBD1. The CDR3 is 14 residues long. In germline, CDR1 is SGHDT, CDR2 YYEEEE. J lost 6 bases, V lost 6 bases, and 8 bases had no gene match. The chain's CDR3 is CASNPPGTGDGYTF. The CDR3 nucleotides are TGTGCCAGCAACCCTCCCGGGACAGGGGATGGCTACACCTTC. Full variable domain (rest looked up from reference TRBV5-6 and TRBJ1-2): DAGVTQSPTHLIKTRGQQVTLRCSPKSGHDTVSWYQQALGQGPQFIFQYYEEEERQRGNFPDRFSGHQFPNYSSELNVNALLLGDSALYLCASNPPGTGDGYTFGSGTRLTVV.

The chain uses TRBV19 and TRBJ2-5; D may be TRBD1 (6 bases). Germline CDR1 and CDR2: LNHDA and SQIVND (reference sequence). CDR3 length equals 15 residues. V gave up 5 bases and J gave up 3 bases, with 16 bases separating them. Written as DNA, the CDR3 is TGTGCCAGTAGTCGTGGACAGTCCGGGAAAGAGACCCAGTACTTC. It specifies CASSRGQSGKETQYF.

V is TRBV3-1 (or the pseudogene TRBV3-2) and J is TRBJ1-3; D is uncertain. The CDR3 is 14 amino acids. The germline V gene encodes CDR1 LGHDT and CDR2 YNNKEL (reference sequence). V lost 0 bases to trimming and J lost 7 bases, with 10 bases between them. The CDR3 spells CASSQDRQVNTIYF. CDR3 coding DNA: TGTGCCAGCAGCCAAGATCGGCAGGTCAACACCATATATTTT.

This sequence joins TRBV5-1 and TRBJ2-1; D may be TRBD2 (6 bases). V was shortened by 6 bases and J by 6 bases, with 16 bases between the two germline ends. The length of the CDR3 is 14 residues. Germline assignment: CDR1 SGHRS and CDR2 YFSETQ. CDR3 sequence reads: CASTAELARNEQFF. CDR3 DNA sequence: TGCGCCAGCACCGCAGAACTAGCCCGCAATGAGCAGTTCTTC.

The chain is built from TRBV27 and TRBJ1-1; tentative D call: TRBD1 (5 bases). The germline CDR1 and CDR2 sequences are MNHEY and SMNVEV (reference sequence). Trimming removed 4 bases at V and 5 bases at J, with 14 bases between. The length of the CDR3 is 14 residues. The CDR3 reads CASSSYSEGTEAFF. DNA of the CDR3: TGTGCCAGCAGTTCTTACTCGGAGGGGACTGAAGCTTTCTTT.

This clone has a single count. The chain carries TRBV28 and TRBJ1-5, with a weak D call TRBD1 (5 bases). V was clipped by 8 bases and J by 0 bases, with 11 bases between them. The CDR3 is 14 amino acids. In germline, CDR1 is MDHEN, CDR2 SYDVKM. The CDR3 protein is CASQGRHSNQPQHF. CDR3 in DNA: TGTGCCAGCCAGGGCCGACATAGCAATCAGCCCCAGCATTTT. The full variable domain, completed using reference TRBV28 and TRBJ1-5, is DVKVTQSSRYLVKRTGEKVFLECVQDMDHENMFWYRQDPGLGLRLIYFSYDVKMKEKGDIPEGYSVSREKKERFSLILESASTNQTSMYLCASQGRHSNQPQHFGDGTRLSIL.

The chain uses TRBV2 and TRBJ1-2; 10 nucleotides line up with TRBD1. The CDR3 totals 13 residues. V trimming: 8 bases; J trimming: 3 bases; junction bases outside the gene matches: 3. Germline V gives CDR1 SNHLY, CDR2 FYNNEI. CDR3 residues: CASGDRGYYGYTF. The CDR3 DNA reads as TGTGCCAGCGGGGACAGGGGATACTATGGCTACACCTTC.

The rearrangement links TRBV25-1 to TRBJ2-3, with 7 bases that match TRBD1. This CDR3 is 15 amino acids long. Germline V lookup: CDR1 MGHDK, CDR2 SYGVNS. The J segment lost 0 bases and the V segment lost 5 bases, leaving 5 bases of the junction unmatched. CDR3 in amino acids: CASSTGEWSTDTQYF. CDR3 nucleotide sequence: TGTGCCAGCAGTACAGGGGAGTGGAGCACAGATACGCAGTATTTT. Full variable domain (missing parts from reference TRBV25-1 and TRBJ2-3): EADIYQTPRYLVIGTGKKITLECSQTMGHDKMYWYQQDPGMELHLIHYSYGVNSTEKGDLSSESTVSRIRTEHFPLTLESARPSHTSQYLCASSTGEWSTDTQYFGPGTRLTVL.

For the CDR3, the DNA is TGTGCCAGCAGCAAGACGGGACAGGGGGGAAAGGGTCAGCCCCAGCATTTT. Protein sequence: CASSKTGQGGKGQPQHF. The chain employs TRBV21-1 and TRBJ1-5; the table assigns TRBD1, which was not confirmed against the DNA. TRBV21-1 is designated a pseudogene. The CDR3 length is 17 residues.

The V gene is TRBV5-5, the J gene TRBJ1-2; 7 bases are shared with TRBD1. The J segment lost 3 bases and the V segment lost 7 bases, leaving 3 bases of the junction unmatched. CDR1 SGHKS and CDR2 YYEKEE come from the germline V gene (reference sequence). This CDR3 region has 12 residues. The CDR3 DNA follows: TGTGCCAGCGACAGGGCGGACTATGGCTACACCTTC. Translation gives CASDRADYGYTF.

This clone was seen a few times. The chain recombines TRBV13 with TRBJ2-7, with 9 bases that match TRBD1. V lost 5 bases and J lost 3; bases outside the gene matches: 11. Germline CDR1 is PRHDT and CDR2 is FYEKMQ (reference sequence). This CDR3 spans 16 amino acids. The CDR3: CASSIEGTGMNYEQYF. The CDR3 bases are TGTGCCAGCAGCATAGAGGGGACAGGGATGAACTACGAGCAGTACTTC.

The chain carries TRBV28 and TRBJ1-3, with D uncertain. There are 15 residues in the CDR3. Trimming cost V 5 bases and J 6 bases, with 17 bases left between them. Germline CDR1 and CDR2: MDHEN and SYDVKM. The CDR3 loop is CASSRPGGLVNTIYF. The CDR3 nucleotides read TGTGCCAGCAGTCGACCGGGAGGGCTGGTAAACACCATATATTTT.

The gene calls are TRBV10-3 and TRBJ1-4; 9 nucleotides align to TRBD1. The germline V gene encodes CDR1 ENHRY and CDR2 SYGVKD. The trim removed 4 bases at V and 8 bases at J, leaving 5 bases unmatched. CDR3 length equals 14 residues. The chain's CDR3 is CAISGTGVEEKLFF. The CDR3 DNA sequence: TGTGCCATCAGTGGGACAGGGGTGGAGGAAAAACTGTTTTTT.

This clone was detected only once. V and J are TRBV15 and TRBJ2-2; 9 positions match TRBD1. CDR3 length: 17 residues. Germline CDR1 is LNHNV and CDR2 is YYDKDF (reference sequence). With 0 bases clipped from V and 5 bases from J, the junction kept 7 bases outside the gene matches. The CDR3, as DNA: TGTGCCACCAGCAGAGATTGGACAGGGGCCACAACCGGGGAGCTGTTTTTT. It encodes CATSRDWTGATTGELFF.

V is TRBV6-4 and J is TRBJ2-1, with D unclear. The V and J ends lost 1 base and 10 bases respectively, with 8 bases between them. The CDR3 runs 12 residues. Per the germline V gene, CDR1 is MRHNA and CDR2 is SNTAGT. The CDR3 spells CASSDWSGEQFF. CDR3 in DNA: TGTGCCAGCAGTGACTGGTCCGGGGAGCAGTTCTTC.

J is TRBJ1-4 and V is TRBV10-3; the D gene is possibly TRBD1 (5 bases). CDR3 size: 14 residues. CDR1 ENHRY and CDR2 SYGVKD come from the germline V gene. V lost 3 bases, J lost 8 bases, and 13 bases lay in between. This chain's CDR3 is CAISDGGGEEKLFF. The CDR3 DNA reads as TGTGCCATCAGTGATGGTGGGGGGGAGGAAAAACTGTTTTTT.

The chain recombines TRBV5-1 with TRBJ1-1; D is ambiguous. This CDR3 is built from 14 residues. The germline V gene has CDR1 SGHRS and CDR2 YFSETQ. The V gene lost 5 bases and the J gene lost 1 base, with 12 bases spanning the gap. Here the CDR3 reads CASRYSSGNTEAFF. Here the CDR3 DNA reads TGCGCCAGCAGATACAGTTCAGGGAACACTGAAGCTTTCTTT.